This TCR beta chain was identified during a study of blood T cells in healthy people across ages. Study-wide background: About one barcoded beta molecule per two T cells was captured by template switching. Whole-study results and caveats: Lack of knowledge of donor CMV status possibly confounded expanded clonotype changes.

PCR was performed a second time for about 6 to 12 cycles using a sample-barcoded 5' primer and a J-beta primer mix. Each cDNA molecule, via a template-switch adaptor with 12 random nucleotides, was tagged. Every individual sample yielded 2.5 million or more paired-end reads (each containing CDR3). From the 5' RACE reads, TCRdb called clonotypes with MiXCR, one entry per CDR3 protein. The data hold 250,000 to 300,000 distinct CDR3 sequences, with less than 30% observed a single time. V dropped 2 bases and J dropped 0 bases, with 7 bases sitting between them. The CDR3 has 14 residues. In germline, CDR1 is SNHLY, CDR2 FYNNEI. There are many counts of this clonotype. Its antigen is currently unknown.

The rearrangement links TRBV2 to TRBJ2-5, with a weak D call TRBD2 (5 bases). The material sequenced was blood. This receptor was obtained from a woman in her 70s in good health. DNA for the CDR3: TGTGCCAGCAGTGAAACGGGGTACCAAGAGACCCAGTACTTC. Amino acids: CASSETGYQETQYF.